The 27 T cell receptor beta chains below all came from one sample that was sequenced in a study of response to subunit inactivated influenza vaccine. TCRdb passed the RT-PCR reads through MiXCR, listing each CDR3 protein once. Seen here are roughly 570,000 distinct CDR3 sequences, 10% to 15% observed once, and the top ten hold about an eighth. Sequencing was performed on PBMCs from blood, taken roughly 47 days after vaccination. These TCRs come from a man aged 45-60 years who received an inactivated influenza vaccine.

This clonotype was counted only a few times. The chain links TRBV20-1 to TRBJ1-6; no reliable D call. The CDR3 consists of 12 residues. Germline values: CDR1 DFQATT, CDR2 SNEGSKA (reference sequence). V lost 1 base to trimming and J lost 6 bases, with 4 bases between them. The chain's CDR3 is CSARGSNSPLHF. For the CDR3, the DNA is TGCAGTGCTAGAGGGAGTAATTCACCCCTCCACTTT.

This clonotype was observed many times. The chain is built from TRBV20-1 and TRBJ2-5; maybe TRBD2 (7 bases). This CDR3 has 14 amino acids. Trimming shortened V by 2 bases and J by 4 bases, and 14 bases separated the two germline ends. Germline CDR1 reads DFQATT; CDR2 reads SNEGSKA (reference sequence). The CDR3 region has the DNA TGCAGTGCTAGACCCTCGGGGGGCAGAGAGACCCAGTACTTC. Residues: CSARPSGGRETQYF.

This clonotype was recorded many times. The genes are TRBV18 and TRBJ1-2; TRBD1 matches 8 bases. Looked up from germline, CDR1 is KGHSH and CDR2 is LQKENI. V lost 6 bases to trimming and J lost 5 bases; unmatched junction nucleotides: 5. The CDR3 totals 13 residues. Here the CDR3 DNA reads TGTGCCAGCTCGACAGGGGAAGGGTATGGCTACACCTTC. As protein: CASSTGEGYGYTF.

The table lists this clonotype with a few counts. The V gene is TRBV28, the J gene TRBJ2-7; 9 nucleotides match TRBD1. Germline values: CDR1 MDHEN, CDR2 SYDVKM. The CDR3 has 13 amino acids. J was trimmed by 5 bases and V by 8 bases; bases with no gene match: 7. The CDR3 region is CASGRTGAHEQYF. CDR3 in DNA: TGTGCCAGCGGTAGGACAGGGGCCCACGAGCAGTACTTC.

This clonotype was observed at least ten times. The chain carries TRBV27 and TRBJ2-1; the match to TRBD1 covers 8 bases. The V and J ends lost 5 bases and 7 bases, in that order; junction bases with no gene match: 10. CDR1 is MNHEY, CDR2 SMNVEV, per germline (reference sequence). The CDR3 has 15 amino acids. CDR3: CASSPLGQGMNEQFF. The CDR3 DNA sequence: TGTGCCAGCAGTCCCCTCGGACAGGGTATGAATGAGCAGTTCTTC.

V is TRBV10-3 and J is TRBJ2-4; 7 bases line up with TRBD1. Germline V CDR1 and CDR2: ENHRY, SYGVKD. Trimming cost V 3 bases and J 5 bases; bases outside gene matches: 10. This CDR3 is built from 16 residues. The CDR3 DNA sequence: TGTGCCATCAGTGAAGCTTCGACAGGGTTGGAAAACATTCAGTACTTC. This codes for CAISEASTGLENIQYF.

This clonotype has a handful of counts. This sequence joins TRBV7-9 and TRBJ2-3; D gene ambiguous. This CDR3 comprises 13 residues. The germline V gene has CDR1 SEHNR and CDR2 FQNEAQ (reference sequence). Trimming removed 2 bases at V and 7 bases at J, with 10 bases between. The CDR3 here is CASSLPLVHTQYF. CDR3 coding DNA: TGTGCCAGCAGCTTACCACTCGTCCATACGCAGTATTTT.

A note on this clonotype: Given a much more abundant clone one base away, this may be a read error. The CDR3 coding sequence is TGTGCCAGCAGCAGCACCCGGGGGGCCGGGGAGCTGTTTTTT. Translation gives CASSSTRGAGELFF. This chain joins TRBV7-2 and TRBJ2-2; TRBD2 agrees at 7 bases. The CDR3 runs to 14 residues. J was trimmed by 6 bases and V by 5 bases; bases with no gene match: 6. Germline V gene data show CDR1 as SGHTA and CDR2 as FQGNSA.

The rearrangement joins TRBV29-1 to TRBJ2-7, with 10 positions matching TRBD1. Germline values: CDR1 SQVTM, CDR2 ANQGSEA. This CDR3 comprises 15 residues. J was trimmed by 6 bases and V by 6 bases; bases with no gene match: 14. CDR3 sequence: CSVTTTGGASGEQYF. As DNA, the CDR3 is TGCAGCGTGACTACGACAGGGGGCGCGAGTGGCGAGCAGTACTTC.

The table lists this clonotype with many counts. The chain links TRBV7-7 to TRBJ2-2; D remains ambiguous. V gave up 4 bases and J gave up 7 bases, with 4 bases separating them. This CDR3 contains 11 residues. Germline V lookup: CDR1 SSHAT, CDR2 FNYEAQ (reference sequence). In nucleotides, the CDR3 is TGTGCCAGCAGCTGGGACGGGGAGCTGTTTTTT. The encoded protein is CASSWDGELFF.

This sequence joins TRBV3-1 and TRBJ2-2; TRBD2 matches 12 bases. CDR1 and CDR2 from the germline V gene are LGHDT and YNNKEL (reference sequence). Trimming removed 4 bases from V and 4 bases from J; junction bases left unmatched: 4. The CDR3 sequence is 16 residues long. The chain's CDR3 is CASSPTSGSFTGELFF. The CDR3 DNA is TGTGCCAGCAGCCCGACTAGCGGGAGTTTCACCGGGGAGCTGTTTTTT.

J is TRBJ1-6 and V is TRBV7-2, with TRBD1 matching 8 bases. The ends lost 5 bases at V and 8 bases at J; junction bases unmatched: 5. Germline CDR1 SGHTA, CDR2 FQGNSA. The CDR3 has 14 amino acids. CDR3 sequence (DNA): TGTGCCAGCAGCCCCAGGGGGCGGGATTCACCCCTCCACTTT. This codes for CASSPRGRDSPLHF.

The V call is TRBV6-5, the J call TRBJ2-5; 9 nucleotides agree with TRBD2. Trimming removed 0 bases from V and 5 bases from J; junction bases left unmatched: 7. The germline V gene has CDR1 MNHEY and CDR2 SVGAGI. CDR3 size: 16 residues. DNA for the CDR3: TGTGCCAGCAGTTACTCCCTTAGCGGGAGAGGGGAGACCCAGTACTTC. Encoded protein: CASSYSLSGRGETQYF.

The CDR3 nucleotides are TGTGCCAGCAGACTGGACAAATACGAGCAGTACTTC. It yields the protein CASRLDKYEQYF. The chain recombines TRBV7-9 with TRBJ2-7; a weak D match, TRBD1 (5 bases). Looked up from germline, CDR1 is SEHNR and CDR2 is FQNEAQ (reference sequence). V was pared by 6 bases and J by 4 bases, with 10 bases between. CDR3 length: 12 residues.

This clonotype was counted many times. The chain has TRBV5-4 and TRBJ2-2; D uncertain. CDR1 and CDR2 from the germline V gene are SGHNT and YYREEE (reference sequence). The CDR3 is 13 residues long. V lost 1 base and J 5 bases, leaving 6 bases between the germline ends. The CDR3 spells CASSLPTTGELFF. CDR3 nucleotides: TGTGCCAGCAGCTTGCCGACAACCGGGGAGCTGTTTTTT.

The chain is built from TRBV12-3 or TRBV12-4 and TRBJ1-5; D remains unclear. V shed 3 bases and J shed 3 bases, with 9 bases lying between them. This CDR3 contains 14 residues. The CDR3 DNA is TGTGCCAGCAGTTTTTCCGGCCCCAATCAGCCCCAGCATTTT. Translated: CASSFSGPNQPQHF.

This clonotype was counted between two and nine times. This sequence joins TRBV29-1 and TRBJ1-2, with TRBD1 matching 7 bases. From germline, CDR1 is SQVTM and CDR2 ANQGSEA. The V and J ends lost 5 bases and 0 bases, in that order; junction bases with no gene match: 9. CDR3 length: 15 amino acids. The CDR3 here is CSVLQGQWANYGYTF. In DNA, the CDR3 is TGCAGCGTTCTCCAGGGACAGTGGGCTAACTATGGCTACACCTTC.

The V and J genes are TRBV7-2 and TRBJ2-7; TRBD1 agrees at 9 bases. The length of the CDR3 is 15 residues. V lost 3 bases to trimming and J lost 5 bases; unmatched junction nucleotides: 8. CDR1 is SGHTA, CDR2 FQGNSA, per germline. In nucleotides, the CDR3 is TGTGCCAGCAGCTTGGAGGGACAGGGTTTCCACGAGCAGTACTTC. Its protein product is CASSLEGQGFHEQYF.

CDR3 amino acids: CASRSGGAGTGELFF. The CDR3 nucleotides read TGTGCCAGCAGGTCAGGGGGCGCGGGCACCGGGGAGCTGTTTTTT. The chain uses TRBV12-3 or TRBV12-4 and TRBJ2-2; 8 bases are shared with TRBD1. The CDR3 loop spans 15 amino acids. Trimming took 6 bases from V and 4 from J; bases not matched to a gene: 7.

In its sample, this clonotype was seen a few times. The V gene is TRBV11-3, the J gene TRBJ2-1; tentative D call: TRBD1 (5 bases). The V gene lost 6 bases and the J gene lost 6 bases, with 21 bases spanning the gap. The germline V gene encodes CDR1 SGHNT and CDR2 YENEEA. This CDR3 has 16 amino acids. CDR3 sequence: CASRGKGLTPSNEQFF. The DNA of the CDR3 is TGTGCCAGCAGAGGTAAGGGGCTGACCCCGAGCAATGAGCAGTTCTTC. Drawing the rest from reference TRBV11-3 and TRBJ2-1, the complete variable domain is EAGVVQSPRYKIIEKKQPVAFWCNPISGHNTLYWYLQNLGQGPELLIRYENEEAVDDSQLPKDRFSAERLKGVDSTLKIQPAELGDSAVYLCASRGKGLTPSNEQFFGPGTRLTVL.

The chain joins TRBV11-2 to TRBJ2-5; 7 bases align to TRBD2. CDR1 is SGHAT and CDR2 is FQNNGV in the germline V gene. CDR3 length: 15 amino acids. The V and J ends lost 5 bases and 2 bases, in that order; junction bases with no gene match: 8. DNA for the CDR3: TGTGCCAGCAGCCCCTGTTTGGGGGGGCAAGAGACCCAGTACTTC. Residues: CASSPCLGGQETQYF.

At least ten counts were recorded for this clonotype. The V call is TRBV7-2, the J call TRBJ2-7; no definite D call. CDR1 is SGHTA, CDR2 FQGNSA, per germline. The CDR3 sequence is 15 residues long. Trimming removed 5 bases from V and 0 bases from J, with 14 bases in between. In DNA form, the CDR3 reads TGTGCCAGCAGCCTACCCTTATATAGCTCCTACGAGCAGTACTTC. Translating gives CASSLPLYSSYEQYF.

This clonotype has just a few counts. V and J are TRBV11-1 and TRBJ2-7; 13 bases are shared with TRBD2. This CDR3 has 16 residues. The J segment lost 1 base and the V segment lost 5 bases, leaving 5 bases of the junction unmatched. The germline gives CDR1 SGHAT, CDR2 FQDESV (reference sequence). The CDR3 loop reads CASSGGTSGTSYEQYF. The CDR3, as DNA: TGTGCCAGCAGCGGGGGGACTAGCGGGACTTCCTACGAGCAGTACTTC.

The chain joins TRBV19 to TRBJ2-1; 8 bases match TRBD2. The V gene's germline CDR1 is LNHDA and CDR2 SQIVND (reference sequence). The junction had 13 bases not matched to a gene; V was cut back by 5 bases and J by 7 bases. The CDR3 has 16 residues. DNA for the CDR3: TGTGCCAGTAGTTGGGAAGGAGCGGGAGTCTTAAATGAGCAGTTCTTC. It codes for CASSWEGAGVLNEQFF.

The sample holds many counts of this clonotype. Here the CDR3 reads CASSLYGYGETQYF. In DNA, the CDR3 is TGTGCCAGCAGCTTGTACGGGTATGGAGAGACCCAGTACTTC. This sequence joins TRBV5-6 and TRBJ2-5; D unclear. Trimming took 1 base from V and 4 from J, leaving 11 bases between them. This CDR3 is 14 amino acids long. Germline V lookup: CDR1 SGHDT, CDR2 YYEEEE.

The chain uses TRBV30 and TRBJ2-5; 10 bases are shared with TRBD1. Germline assignment: CDR1 GTSNPN and CDR2 SVGIG (reference sequence). The CDR3 is 15 residues long. V shed 4 bases, J shed 5 bases, and the junction held 10 bases outside the gene matches. For the CDR3, the DNA is TGTGCCTGGAACCAAGGACAGGGGGTGATGGAGACCCAGTACTTC. Translating it yields CAWNQGQGVMETQYF.

This clonotype was observed a handful of times. The genes are TRBV5-5 and TRBJ1-5; D is possibly TRBD1 (5 bases). Germline CDR1 and CDR2: SGHKS and YYEKEE (reference sequence). CDR3 size: 16 residues. Trimming shortened V by 2 bases and J by 0 bases, and 12 bases separated the two germline ends. Here the CDR3 DNA reads TGTGCCAGCAGCTTTGAGGGACCCTATAGCAATCAGCCCCAGCATTTT. Translating gives CASSFEGPYSNQPQHF.